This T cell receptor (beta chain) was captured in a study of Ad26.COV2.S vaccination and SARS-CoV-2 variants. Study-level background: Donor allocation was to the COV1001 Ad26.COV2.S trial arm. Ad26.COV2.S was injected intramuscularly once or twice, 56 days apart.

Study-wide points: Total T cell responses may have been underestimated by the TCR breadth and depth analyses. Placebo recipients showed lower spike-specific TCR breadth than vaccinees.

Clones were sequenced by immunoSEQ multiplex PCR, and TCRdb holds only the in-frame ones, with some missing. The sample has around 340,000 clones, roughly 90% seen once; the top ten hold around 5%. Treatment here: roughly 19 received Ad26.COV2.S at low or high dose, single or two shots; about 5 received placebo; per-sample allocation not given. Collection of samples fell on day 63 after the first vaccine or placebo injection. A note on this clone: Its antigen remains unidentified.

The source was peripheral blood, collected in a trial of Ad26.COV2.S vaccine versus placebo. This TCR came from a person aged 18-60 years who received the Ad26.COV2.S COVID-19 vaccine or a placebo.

For the CDR3, the DNA is TGTGCCAGCAGCCAACAGGCCTCGAACTATGGCTACACCTTC. Its translation: CASSQQASNYGYTF. The rearrangement links TRBV14 to TRBJ1-2, with D unresolved. In germline, CDR1 is SGHDN, CDR2 FVKESK. This CDR3 spans 14 amino acids. With 2 bases removed from V and 2 bases from J, the gap between germline ends came to 9 bases.